These 3 T cell receptor beta chains came from one sample sequenced in a study of T cell repertoires in cytomegalovirus infection. Their target antigens are unknown. TCRdb reprocessed the reads with MiXCR, giving one entry per CDR3 protein. The data show tens of thousands of distinct CDR3 sequences, 20% to 25% seen once. The sample taken for sequencing was PBMCs, sequenced either directly or after in vitro stimulation (not recorded which). The receptors here all came from a human donor in good health (CMV status not recorded). Some clones in this sample may be carry-over from other donors' samples.

The sample holds a few counts of this clonotype. The V gene is TRBV20-1, the J gene TRBJ2-3; tentatively, D is TRBD1 (5 bases). Trimming stripped 5 bases from V and 2 bases from J, with 8 bases between. The CDR3 runs to 12 residues. Germline V CDR1 and CDR2: DFQATT, SNEGSKA (reference sequence). This CDR3 reads CSAQGTTDTQYF. The CDR3 DNA reads TGCAGTGCTCAGGGAACCACAGATACGCAGTATTTT.

The chain recombines TRBV23-1 with TRBJ1-5; D not certain. TRBV23-1 is an ORF for which the function is uncertain. The germline V and J ends were trimmed by 7 bases and 3 bases, with 13 bases remaining between them. The length of the CDR3 is 14 residues. The CDR3 sequence is CASIPQLLNQPQHF. CDR3 bases: TGCGCCAGCATCCCACAGCTACTCAATCAGCCCCAGCATTTT.

This clonotype was recorded many times. The genes are TRBV7-2 and TRBJ2-1; D is uncertain. The CDR3 is 13 amino acids. V gave up 1 base and J gave up 6 bases, with 7 bases separating them. Per the germline V gene, CDR1 is SGHTA and CDR2 is FQGNSA. CDR3 region: CASSLGTVNEQFF. The CDR3 region has the DNA TGTGCCAGCAGCTTAGGCACGGTCAATGAGCAGTTCTTC. Based on the CDR3 plus reference TRBV7-2 and TRBJ2-1, the full variable domain is GAGVSQSPSNKVTEKGKDVELRCDPISGHTALYWYRQSLGQGLEFLIYFQGNSAPDKSGLPSDRFSAERTGGSVSTLTIQRTQQEDSAVYLCASSLGTVNEQFFGPGTRLTVL.